One and the same sample provided the 3 T cell receptor beta chains below, sequenced in a study of blood T cell repertoires in COVID-19. Assay used: immunoSEQ multiplex PCR; TCRdb lists only in-frame clones, some missing. This sample carries under 80,000 clones, around 87% of them seen once, and the ten largest clones take more than 0.9%. The sample consisted of peripheral blood. These receptors were collected from a man between 65 and 85 years old with acute or convalescent COVID-19.

This sequence joins TRBV6-5 and TRBJ2-7, with 9 positions matching TRBD1. Germline-derived CDR1 and CDR2 are MNHEY and SVGAGI. The CDR3 contains 12 residues. V shed 6 bases, J shed 6 bases, and the junction held 3 bases outside the gene matches. CDR3 DNA sequence: TGTGCCAGCAGACCGGGACAGGGCGAGCAGTACTTC. It yields the protein CASRPGQGEQYF.

This CDR3 reads CASSEQTGANEKLFF. The CDR3 nucleotides are TGTGCCAGCTCAGAACAGACAGGGGCTAATGAAAAACTGTTTTTT. V gene TRBV18 combines with J gene TRBJ1-4; 8 bases fit TRBD1. V trimming: 5 bases; J trimming: 3 bases; junction bases outside the gene matches: 5. The germline gives CDR1 KGHSH, CDR2 LQKENI. The CDR3 is made up of 15 amino acids.

The chain carries TRBV6-5 and TRBJ2-2; possible D gene TRBD1, 6 bases. CDR1 is MNHEY and CDR2 is SVGAGI in the germline V gene. Between the trimmed V and J ends, which lost 7 bases and 6 bases, there was a span of 9 bases. CDR3 length: 12 amino acids. The CDR3 DNA sequence: TGTGCCAGCATTACAGGGTCCGGGGAGCTGTTTTTT. Protein: CASITGSGELFF.